These T cell receptor beta chains were read from a single sample in a study of blood T cell repertoires in COVID-19. The assay was immunoSEQ multiplex PCR, and TCRdb's table has in-frame clones only and misses some. The table lists approximately 90,000 clones, 86% of them singletons. The specimen was peripheral blood. These TCRs come from a man between 60 and 75 years old with acute or convalescent COVID-19. Both conserved end residues are part of each CDR3. A D gene is named only where the DNA matches it firmly. Some rows have no size entry. The others give once, few or many, or a class for an expanded clone.

>TRBD2|-|TRBV3-1/TRBV3-2|TRBJ2-3
TGTGCCAGCAGCCAATTGGGACTACCCACAGATACGCAGTATTTT
CASSQLGLPTDTQYF
>-|-|TRBV7-2|TRBJ2-1
TGTGCCAGCAGCTTGATTTCACTATTCCCCAATGAGCAGTTCTTC
CASSLISLFPNEQFF
>TRBD1|-|TRBV6-6|TRBJ1-5
TGTGCCAGCAGCCAGGGACAGGGGATACAGCCCCAGCATTTT
CASSQGQGIQPQHF
>-|-|TRBV27|TRBJ1-2
TGTGCCAGCAGTTTTTCTCAGCGTAACTATGGCTACACCTTC
CASSFSQRNYGYTF
>-|-|TRBV5-1|TRBJ2-7
TGCGCCAGCAGCCCGCGAGAGGCCCTGTCCTACGAGCAGTACTTC
CASSPREALSYEQYF
>-|-|TRBV6-1|TRBJ2-3
TGTGCCAGCAGTGAAGCAGGAGGTCGGCAGTATTTT
CASSEAGGRQYF
>TRBD2|-|TRBV10-2|TRBJ2-3
TGCGCCAGCAAAGGCGGGGGAACAGATACGCAGTATTTT
CASKGGGTDTQYF
>-|-|TRBV2|TRBJ1-5
TGTGCCAGCAGTGAAGCATCTCCAGGGAATCAGCCCCAGCATTTT
CASSEASPGNQPQHF
>TRBD1|-|TRBV3-1/TRBV3-2|TRBJ1-1
TGTGCCAGCAGCCGACTAGGGCTAGGGGGCCAGAACACTGAAGCTTTCTTT
CASSRLGLGGQNTEAFF
>-|-|TRBV3-1/TRBV3-2|TRBJ2-3
TGTGCCAGCAGCCAAGACGGGGCAGATACGCAGTATTTT
CASSQDGADTQYF
>-|once|TRBV5-1|TRBJ1-3
TGCGCCAGCGGCGACAGGCCCAGTTCTGGAAACACCATATATTTT
CASGDRPSSGNTIYF
>-|-|TRBV2|TRBJ2-1
TGTGCCAGTGACAGGTTCTCCTACAATGAGCAGTTCTTC
CASDRFSYNEQFF
>TRBD1|-|TRBV5-1|TRBJ2-7
TGCGCCAGCAGGAATACAGGGGTAGATAGGGAGCAGTACTTC
CASRNTGVDREQYF
>TRBD1|-|TRBV19|TRBJ1-2
TGTGCCAGTAGTATTACAGGGGCGTCGCTCTCCGGCTACACCTTC
CASSITGASLSGYTF
>-|-|TRBV11-2|TRBJ1-5
TGTGCCAGCAGCCCCGACAGTCGCAATCAGCCCCAGCATTTT
CASSPDSRNQPQHF
>-|-|TRBV6-2/TRBV6-3|TRBJ2-5
TGTGCCAGCAGTTCACAAGAGACCCAGTACTTC
CASSSQETQYF
>-|-|TRBV12-2|TRBJ1-5
TGTGCAAGTCGCTTAGCAAAGGTATGGGTCAGGGGAAGCAATCAGCCCCAGCATTTT
CASRLAKVWVRGSNQPQHF
>TRBD1|-|TRBV5-1|TRBJ1-1
TGCGCCAGCAGCTTGGTTAGGGGGCCGGTGACTGAAGCTTTCTTT
CASSLVRGPVTEAFF
>TRBD1|-|TRBV19|TRBJ1-2
TGTGCCAGTAGTATTTCACAGGGGGCATTGTATGGCTACACCTTC
CASSISQGALYGYTF
>TRBD2|-|TRBV2|TRBJ2-1
TGTGCCAGCAGTGAAGCGGGGGGGGGACTTGCCAATGAGCAGTTCTTC
CASSEAGGGLANEQFF
>TRBD1|-|TRBV10-2|TRBJ1-1
TGCGCCAGCAGTCCTCTAAAAGGGACAGCTGAAGCTTTCTTT
CASSPLKGTAEAFF
>-|-|TRBV11-2|TRBJ2-5
TGTGCCAGCAGCGACGCACTGGGCAGCCAAGAGACCCAGTACTTC
CASSDALGSQETQYF
>-|few|TRBV10-3|TRBJ1-6
TGTGCCATCAGTCGGGATACGGGGAATTCACCCCTCCACTTT
CAISRDTGNSPLHF
>TRBD1|-|TRBV7-2|TRBJ1-5
TGTGCCAGCAGCTCCCTTCGGACAGGAACGAATCAGCCCCAGCATTTT
CASSSLRTGTNQPQHF
>-|-|TRBV4-1|TRBJ1-2
TGCGCCAGCAGCCAACCTATAACAGGTACCCATGGCTACACCTTC
CASSQPITGTHGYTF
>-|-|TRBV6-9|TRBJ2-3
TGTGCCAGCAGCAGACTATTTTCCACAGATACGCAGTATTTT
CASSRLFSTDTQYF
>-|-|TRBV30|TRBJ1-3
TGTGCCTGGAGTGTCAGGGGAGTATCTGGAAACACCATATATTTT
CAWSVRGVSGNTIYF
>-|-|TRBV19|TRBJ1-1
TGTGCCAGTAGTGTGCGCGGGAACACTGAAGCTTTCTTT
CASSVRGNTEAFF
>-|-|TRBV12-3/TRBV12-4|TRBJ2-2
TGTGCCAGCGGAGGCGGGGAGCTGTTTTTT
CASGGGELFF
>-|-|TRBV2|TRBJ1-6
TGTGCCAGCAGTGAGACTGGCGTCGGTTCCAATTCACCCCTCCACTTT
CASSETGVGSNSPLHF
>-|-|TRBV12-3/TRBV12-4|TRBJ1-1
TGTGCCAGCAGTTTTATGGCGAACACTGAAGCTTTCTTT
CASSFMANTEAFF
>-|-|TRBV6-6|TRBJ1-5
TGTGCCAGCAGTTTTACAGGGATCATCGGTCAGCCCCAGCATTTT
CASSFTGIIGQPQHF
>TRBD2|-|TRBV7-2|TRBJ2-1
TGTGCCAGCAGCAAGAGCGGGGCTTCCTACAATGAGCAGTTCTTC
CASSKSGASYNEQFF
>-|-|TRBV7-9|TRBJ2-7
TGTGCCAGCAGCCGTTCCTCCTACGAGCAGTACTTC
CASSRSSYEQYF
>TRBD2|-|TRBV11-2|TRBJ2-7
TGTGCCAGCAGCTTTTTAGCGGGAGGAATCGAGCAGTACTTC
CASSFLAGGIEQYF
>-|once|TRBV18|TRBJ1-2
TGTGCCAGCTCACGCGACAGTAACTATGGCTACACCTTC
CASSRDSNYGYTF
>TRBD1|-|TRBV7-8|TRBJ2-7
TGTGCCAGCAGTCCTACCGGGACAGGGGGCTCCTACGAGCAGTACTTC
CASSPTGTGGSYEQYF
>-|-|TRBV5-1|TRBJ2-7
TGCGCCAGCAGCTTGGGGGGCACCTCCTACGAGCAGTACTTC
CASSLGGTSYEQYF
>TRBD1|once|TRBV15|TRBJ1-4
TGTGCCACCAGCAGACGCGGGACAGGGTTAATAGCAACTAATGAAAAACTGTTTTTT
CATSRRGTGLIATNEKLFF
>TRBD2|-|TRBV10-2|TRBJ2-1
TGCGCCAGCAGACTAGCGGGAGGCAATGAGCAGTTCTTC
CASRLAGGNEQFF
>-|-|TRBV3-1/TRBV3-2|TRBJ1-2
TGTGCCAGCAGTCCGACTGGAGCCCATGGCTACACCTTC
CASSPTGAHGYTF
>-|few|TRBV29-1|TRBJ2-2
TGCAGCGTTGGGTCGGGGGTCACCGGGGAGCTGTTTTTT
CSVGSGVTGELFF
>-|-|TRBV5-5|TRBJ2-3
TGTGCCAGCAGCTTGGGTGGACAGAACACAGATACGCAGTATTTT
CASSLGGQNTDTQYF
>-|-|TRBV12-5|TRBJ1-1
TGTGCTAGTGGACCCGACATCAGGAACACTGAAGCTTTCTTT
CASGPDIRNTEAFF
>TRBD1|-|TRBV28|TRBJ1-2
TGTGCCAGCAGGGGGACAGGGACGGATGGCTACACCTTC
CASRGTGTDGYTF
>TRBD1|-|TRBV6-5|TRBJ1-2
TGTGCCAGCATCGACCGGACAGGGGGCTCTGGCTACACCTTC
CASIDRTGGSGYTF
>-|-|TRBV6-6|TRBJ2-2
TGTGCCAGCAGTCCTCGAGTGAACACCGGGGAGCTGTTTTTT
CASSPRVNTGELFF
>TRBD1|-|TRBV12-5|TRBJ2-2
TGTGCTAGTGGTTCCGGACAGGGGGTGGCCGGGGAGCTGTTTTTT
CASGSGQGVAGELFF
>-|-|TRBV5-1|TRBJ1-3
TGCGCCAGCAGCTTGGGCAGGGGATCTGGAAACACCATATATTTT
CASSLGRGSGNTIYF
>TRBD1|-|TRBV5-1|TRBJ2-2
TGCGCCAGCAGCTACAGACAGGGGGCAGTATCCGGGGAGCTGTTTTTT
CASSYRQGAVSGELFF
>-|-|TRBV7-9|TRBJ1-1
TGTGCCAGCAGGTCCGGGACAAGGAACACTGAAGCTTTCTTT
CASRSGTRNTEAFF